Listed below are T cell receptor beta chains from one sample, sequenced in a study of neurological immune-mediated disorders. TCRdb re-called the 5' RACE reads through MiXCR, storing one row per CDR3 protein. Among tens of thousands of distinct CDR3 sequences listed, 2% to 2.5% were seen once. Sequencing used PBMCs. Receptors were obtained from a man aged 50 or older with multiple sclerosis. Each CDR3 is given with its conserved first and last residue. The D gene is left open where the match is weak. Size is omitted from some rows. Given values are once, few, many or a class for expanded clones.

CDR3 protein	CDR3 DNA	clone size	D gene	V gene	CDR3 length	J gene
CASSRTGEYEQYF	TGTGCCAGCAGTCGGACGGGGGAGTACGAGCAGTACTTC	many	-	TRBV6-5	13	TRBJ2-7
CASSSRGRTYEQYF	TGTGCCAGCAGCTCCCGGGGCAGGACCTACGAGCAGTACTTC	few	-	TRBV7-8	14	TRBJ2-7
CASSPRDRGVRTEAFF	TGTGCCAGCAGCCCCCGGGACAGGGGCGTTCGAACTGAAGCTTTCTTT	many	TRBD1	TRBV9	16	TRBJ1-1
CASSDTGAYSNQPQHF	TGTGCCAGCAGTGACACAGGGGCGTATAGCAATCAGCCCCAGCATTTT	many	TRBD1	TRBV6-5	16	TRBJ1-5
CASSPGTGAREQYF	TGTGCCAGCAGCCCCGGGACAGGGGCGAGGGAGCAGTACTTC	many	TRBD1	TRBV4-2	14	TRBJ2-7
CASSLSSAGGREQYF	TGCGCCAGCAGCTTGAGTTCGGCGGGGGGTCGCGAGCAGTACTTC	many	TRBD2	TRBV5-1	15	TRBJ2-7
CAWSGTRQTGNTIYF	TGTGCCTGGAGTGGTACCCGGCAGACTGGAAACACCATATATTTT	many	-	TRBV30	15	TRBJ1-3
CASSEGRAGNTIYF	TGCGCCAGCAGCGAGGGCCGGGCTGGAAACACCATATATTTT	many	-	TRBV5-1	14	TRBJ1-3
CSVRQGIDYGYTF	TGCAGCGTTCGGCAGGGAATCGACTATGGCTACACCTTC	many	-	TRBV29-1	13	TRBJ1-2
CASSAQGEQYF	TGTGCCAGCAGCGCTCAGGGAGAGCAGTACTTC	many	-	TRBV7-6	11	TRBJ2-7
CASRRLAGGRTDTQYF	TGTGCCAGCAGACGACTAGCGGGGGGGCGCACAGATACGCAGTATTTT	many	TRBD2	TRBV12-3/TRBV12-4	16	TRBJ2-3
CASSFLGQTYSGANVLTF	TGTGCCAGCAGTTTCCTAGGACAAACCTACTCTGGGGCCAACGTCCTGACTTTC	many	-	TRBV12-3/TRBV12-4	18	TRBJ2-6
CASSHSGANVLTF	TGTGCCAGCTCTCACTCTGGGGCCAACGTCCTGACTTTC	many	-	TRBV3-1	13	TRBJ2-6
CASSLSGEQPQHF	TGCGCCAGCAGCTTGTCTGGGGAACAGCCCCAGCATTTT	many	-	TRBV5-1	13	TRBJ1-5
CATRYRGTGANVLTF	TGTGCCACCAGGTATAGGGGCACTGGGGCCAACGTCCTGACTTTC	many	-	TRBV15	15	TRBJ2-6
CASSRGQALREQYF	TGCGCCAGCAGCCGGGGACAGGCCCTTCGGGAGCAGTACTTC	many	TRBD1	TRBV5-1	14	TRBJ2-7
CASSLQGGTYEQYF	TGCGCCAGCAGCTTGCAGGGGGGAACCTACGAGCAGTACTTC	many	-	TRBV5-1	14	TRBJ2-7
CASSLNRVETQYF	TGTGCCAGCAGTTTGAACAGGGTCGAGACCCAGTACTTC	many	-	TRBV27	13	TRBJ2-5
CASSLKGGREQYF	TGTGCCAGCAGTTTAAAGGGGGGGCGCGAGCAGTACTTC	many	-	TRBV12-3/TRBV12-4	13	TRBJ2-7
CASSLGVPTGEQYF	TGTGCCAGCAGTTTAGGGGTTCCCACGGGGGAGCAGTACTTC	many	-	TRBV12-3/TRBV12-4	14	TRBJ2-7
CASTPRMNTEAFF	TGTGCCAGCACTCCACGAATGAACACTGAAGCTTTCTTT	many	-	TRBV6-2/TRBV6-3	13	TRBJ1-1
CASKYGNEQFF	TGCGCCAGCAAATACGGCAATGAGCAGTTCTTC	many	-	TRBV5-1	11	TRBJ2-1
CASSQDRGGPNTGELFF	TGCGCCAGCAGCCAAGATAGGGGGGGGCCAAACACCGGGGAGCTGTTTTTT	many	-	TRBV4-3	17	TRBJ2-2
CASSFGGEFEKLFF	TGTGCCAGCAGCTTCGGAGGGGAATTCGAAAAACTGTTTTTT	many	-	TRBV5-6	14	TRBJ1-4
CASRSSGAKPNSYNEQFF	TGCGCCAGCAGATCCTCGGGGGCCAAACCAAACTCCTACAATGAGCAGTTCTTC	-	-	TRBV5-1	18	TRBJ2-1
CASSRSGGTYEQYF	TGCGCCAGCAGCCGTAGCGGGGGAACCTACGAGCAGTACTTC	many	TRBD2	TRBV5-1	14	TRBJ2-7
CASSYSRDSNQPQHF	TGTGCCAGCAGCTACAGCAGGGATAGCAATCAGCCCCAGCATTTT	many	-	TRBV7-8	15	TRBJ1-5
CASTPGVTGELFF	TGTGCCAGCACTCCGGGGGTGACCGGGGAGCTGTTTTTT	many	-	TRBV2	13	TRBJ2-2
CSAPGLAGQTSYNEQFF	TGCAGTGCACCGGGGCTAGCGGGGCAGACCTCCTACAATGAGCAGTTCTTC	many	TRBD2	TRBV20-1	17	TRBJ2-1
CASSLWTSGNTIYF	TGTGCCAGCAGTTTATGGACATCTGGAAACACCATATATTTT	many	-	TRBV28	14	TRBJ1-3
CASSVGSEPYEQYF	TGTGCCAGCAGCGTAGGCAGTGAACCCTACGAGCAGTACTTC	few	-	TRBV9	14	TRBJ2-7
CASAQAGYKAFF	TGTGCCAGCGCCCAAGCGGGGTATAAAGCTTTCTTT	few	-	TRBV27	12	TRBJ1-1
CSARDPIGGFNEQYF	TGCAGTGCTAGAGACCCCATTGGGGGGTTCAACGAGCAGTACTTC	many	-	TRBV20-1	15	TRBJ2-7
CSARDSGTGEVGELFF	TGCAGTGCTAGAGATAGCGGGACAGGGGAGGTGGGGGAGCTGTTTTTT	many	TRBD1	TRBV20-1	16	TRBJ2-2
CASSPVNGGDNEQFF	TGTGCCAGCTCACCAGTTAACGGGGGAGACAATGAGCAGTTCTTC	many	-	TRBV18	15	TRBJ2-1
CSARGPSGGAGGGNEQFF	TGCAGTGCTAGAGGTCCTAGCGGGGGGGCCGGCGGGGGGAATGAGCAGTTCTTC	many	TRBD2	TRBV20-1	18	TRBJ2-1
CASSRGAGGSGTDTQYF	TGTGCCAGCAGCCGAGGAGCGGGGGGTTCCGGCACAGATACGCAGTATTTT	many	TRBD2	TRBV6-2/TRBV6-3	17	TRBJ2-3
CATSRVQGRATDTQYF	TGTGCCACCAGCAGAGTACAGGGTAGGGCTACAGATACGCAGTATTTT	many	-	TRBV15	16	TRBJ2-3
CASSLGQGGNHNSPLHF	TGTGCCAGCAGTCTTGGACAGGGAGGGAATCATAATTCACCCCTCCACTTT	many	TRBD1	TRBV12-3/TRBV12-4	17	TRBJ1-6
CASSYPEVGGRGDTQYF	TGTGCCAGCAGTTACCCCGAAGTGGGGGGGCGAGGAGATACGCAGTATTTT	many	-	TRBV6-5	17	TRBJ2-3
CASTRQQRETQYF	TGTGCCAGCACCCGCCAGCAAAGAGAGACCCAGTACTTC	many	-	TRBV11-2	13	TRBJ2-5
CASSLAFGTGEHTQYF	TGCGCCAGCAGCTTGGCCTTCGGGACAGGGGAGCATACGCAGTATTTT	many	TRBD1	TRBV5-1	16	TRBJ2-3
CASSMEGMTQYF	TGTGCCAGCAGTATGGAGGGGATGACCCAGTACTTC	many	-	TRBV6-2/TRBV6-3	12	TRBJ2-5
CASSRLRRTFTGELFF	TGTGCCAGCAGCAGACTTAGGCGAACATTTACCGGGGAGCTGTTTTTT	many	-	TRBV6-6	16	TRBJ2-2
CASSLEGGISNQPQHF	TGTGCCAGCAGCTTAGAGGGGGGGATTAGCAATCAGCCCCAGCATTTT	many	-	TRBV7-2	16	TRBJ1-5